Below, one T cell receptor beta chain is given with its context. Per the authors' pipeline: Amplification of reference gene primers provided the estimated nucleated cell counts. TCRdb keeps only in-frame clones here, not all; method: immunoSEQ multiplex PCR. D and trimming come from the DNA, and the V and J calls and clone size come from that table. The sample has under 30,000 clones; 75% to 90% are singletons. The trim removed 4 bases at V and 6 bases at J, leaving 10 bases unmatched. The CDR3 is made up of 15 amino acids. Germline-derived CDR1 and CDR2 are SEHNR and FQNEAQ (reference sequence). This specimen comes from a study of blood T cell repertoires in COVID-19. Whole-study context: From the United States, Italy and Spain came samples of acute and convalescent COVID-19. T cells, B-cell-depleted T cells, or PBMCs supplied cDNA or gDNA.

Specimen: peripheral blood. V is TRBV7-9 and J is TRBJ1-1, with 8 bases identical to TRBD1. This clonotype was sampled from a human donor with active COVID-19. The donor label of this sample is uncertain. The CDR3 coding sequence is TGTGCCAGCAGCTCCCGGGACAGGATATTCCCTGAAGCTTTCTTT. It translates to CASSSRDRIFPEAFF.